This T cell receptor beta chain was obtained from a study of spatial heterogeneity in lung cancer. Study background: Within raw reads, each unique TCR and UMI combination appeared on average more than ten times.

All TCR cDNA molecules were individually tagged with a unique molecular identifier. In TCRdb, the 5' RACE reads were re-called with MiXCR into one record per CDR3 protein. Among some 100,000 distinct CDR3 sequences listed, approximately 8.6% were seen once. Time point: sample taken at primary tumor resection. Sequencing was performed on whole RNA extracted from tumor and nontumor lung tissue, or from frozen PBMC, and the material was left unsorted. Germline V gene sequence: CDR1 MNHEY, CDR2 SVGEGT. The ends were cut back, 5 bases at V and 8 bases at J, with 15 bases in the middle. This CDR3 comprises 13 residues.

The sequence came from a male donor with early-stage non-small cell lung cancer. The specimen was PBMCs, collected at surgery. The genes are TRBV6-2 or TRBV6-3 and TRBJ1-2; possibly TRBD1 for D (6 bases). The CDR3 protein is CASSRPDSYGYTF. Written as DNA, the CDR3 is TGTGCCAGCAGTCGGCCGGACAGTTACGGCTACACCTTC.